Listed here are 22 T cell receptor beta chains from one sample, sequenced in a study of spatial heterogeneity in lung cancer. General observations from the study: How many expanded intratumoral alpha and beta TCRs were present tracked the tumor mutation count, which was a count of nonsynonymous mutations.

Time point defined: sample taken at primary tumor resection. Each CDR3 protein is one row after TCRdb ran MiXCR on the 5' RACE reads. The table records about 13,000 distinct CDR3 sequences, around 5.4% of them present only once. These TCRs' antigens remain unknown. The input for sequencing was lung tumor tissue, taken at surgery. These receptors originate from a female donor with early-stage non-small cell lung cancer.

This clonotype was recorded at least ten times. This beta chain came through as a stray read in a library set up for alpha chains, and its size says little. The chain couples TRBV5-4 to TRBJ1-2; 7 bases map to TRBD1. V lost 4 bases and J lost 6; bases outside the gene matches: 15. Germline values: CDR1 SGHNT, CDR2 YYREEE (reference sequence). This CDR3 has 16 amino acids. CDR3 sequence reads: CASSITQGYGKHGYTF. CDR3 coding DNA: TGTGCCAGCAGCATTACACAGGGGTATGGGAAGCATGGCTACACCTTC.

The sample holds many counts of this clonotype. This beta chain slipped into a library made for alpha chains as a stray read, so its size is not meaningful. This chain's CDR3 is CATITGARSEQYF. The CDR3 DNA reads TGTGCCACCATTACAGGGGCCAGGAGCGAGCAGTACTTC. V and J are TRBV28 and TRBJ2-7; 7 bases match TRBD1. Germline V gene sequence: CDR1 MDHEN, CDR2 SYDVKM. This CDR3 comprises 13 residues. V shed 10 bases, J shed 6 bases, and the junction held 12 bases outside the gene matches.

This clonotype was counted at least ten times. With the library built for alpha chains, this beta chain is off target and its frequency is not meaningful. The CDR3 bases are TGTGCCACCCGACAGGGACGAAGTGGGGAAGAGACCCAGTACTTC. It is translated as CATRQGRSGEETQYF. The V gene is TRBV7-6, the J gene TRBJ2-5; the match to TRBD1 covers 7 bases. The CDR3 loop spans 15 amino acids. Germline V gene sequence: CDR1 SGHVS, CDR2 FNYEAQ. The J segment lost 3 bases and the V segment lost 10 bases, leaving 14 bases of the junction unmatched.

This clonotype was recorded many times. This beta chain came through as a stray read in a library set up for alpha chains, and its size says little. This chain joins TRBV25-1 and TRBJ2-7; D tentatively fits TRBD1 or TRBD2 (5 bases each). Trimming stripped 6 bases from V and 5 bases from J, with 8 bases between. Germline assignment: CDR1 MGHDK and CDR2 SYGVNS. The CDR3 runs 11 residues. The CDR3 region is CASRRGHEQYF. In nucleotides, the CDR3 is TGTGCCAGCAGGAGGGGCCACGAGCAGTACTTC.

This clonotype was counted between two and nine times. Within a library made for alpha chains, this beta chain is off target, and its count is uninformative. The chain is built from TRBV2 and TRBJ1-1; D may be TRBD1 (6 bases). This CDR3 contains 14 residues. Germline V lookup: CDR1 SNHLY, CDR2 FYNNEI. Between the trimmed V and J ends, which lost 4 bases and 4 bases, there was a span of 13 bases. The CDR3 region is CASSARGGPTEAFF. CDR3 nucleotides: TGTGCCAGCAGTGCACGGGGGGGCCCCACTGAAGCTTTCTTT.

This clonotype was seen repeatedly, ten times or more. For a library built for alpha chains, this beta chain is a stray read; little rests on its size. The chain links TRBV30 to TRBJ1-2, with unresolved D. The V end was cut by 3 bases, the J end by 2 bases, with 10 bases between. This CDR3 has 13 residues. Per germline, CDR1 GTSNPN and CDR2 SVGIG (reference sequence). The CDR3 region is CAWRGDGNYGYTF. The CDR3 coding sequence is TGTGCCTGGAGGGGAGACGGAAACTATGGCTACACCTTC.

This clonotype was seen at least ten times. In a library made to pick up alpha chains, this beta chain is a stray read with a size that means little. The chain has TRBV21-1 and TRBJ2-7; the table's D call, TRBD1, has no DNA check behind it. TRBV21-1 is termed a pseudogene. This CDR3 spans 19 amino acids. The CDR3: CASSKALQGHYQIPSEQYF. The CDR3 nucleotides are TGTGCCAGCAGCAAAGCGCTACAGGGCCACTATCAGATCCCTTCCGAGCAGTACTTC.

This clonotype was counted at least ten times. Since it is a stray read in a library aimed at alpha chains, this beta chain has a size that is not meaningful. J is TRBJ1-6 and V is TRBV20-1; TRBD1 aligns across 7 bases. Trimming took 3 bases from V and 7 from J; bases not matched to a gene: 12. CDR1 and CDR2 from the germline V gene are DFQATT and SNEGSKA (reference sequence). The CDR3 contains 16 residues. CDR3 residues: CSARSERQGGNSPLHF. CDR3 DNA sequence: TGCAGTGCTAGGTCAGAAAGACAGGGTGGCAATTCACCCCTCCACTTT.

This clonotype was observed many times. Within a library made for alpha chains, this beta chain is off target, and its count is uninformative. The chain is built from TRBV4-3 and TRBJ2-3, with D perhaps TRBD1 or TRBD2 (6 bases each). Trimming removed 0 bases at V and 0 bases at J, with 10 bases between. This CDR3 region has 16 residues. Looked up from germline, CDR1 is LGHNA and CDR2 is YSLEER. The CDR3: CASSQDTGTSTDTQYF. In nucleotides, the CDR3 is TGCGCCAGCAGCCAAGATACAGGGACTAGCACAGATACGCAGTATTTT.

Ten or more counts support this clonotype. This beta chain slipped into a library made for alpha chains as a stray read, so its size is not meaningful. The chain has TRBV5-1 and TRBJ2-5; 10 positions agree with TRBD1. This CDR3 contains 16 residues. Germline CDR1 is SGHRS and CDR2 is YFSETQ. With 4 bases clipped from V and 5 bases from J, the junction kept 11 bases outside the gene matches. CDR3 protein: CASSTAGQGEYETQYF. DNA of the CDR3: TGCGCCAGCAGCACGGCAGGACAGGGGGAGTACGAGACCCAGTACTTC. Full variable domain (missing parts from reference TRBV5-1 and TRBJ2-5): KAGVTQTPRYLIKTRGQQVTLSCSPISGHRSVSWYQQTPGQGLQFLFEYFSETQRNKGNFPGRFSGRQFSNSRSEMNVSTLELGDSALYLCASSTAGQGEYETQYFGPGTRLLVL.

This clonotype was observed at least ten times. The size of this beta chain means little, since it is a stray read in a library made for alpha chains. The chain uses TRBV20-1 and TRBJ2-1; possibly TRBD1 for D (5 bases). Germline V gene data show CDR1 as DFQATT and CDR2 as SNEGSKA (reference sequence). This CDR3 is 14 amino acids long. The V end lost 7 bases, the J end lost 0 bases, and 13 bases lay between the germline ends. The CDR3 spells CSVQGGSSYNEQFF. DNA of the CDR3: TGCAGTGTCCAGGGTGGAAGCTCCTACAATGAGCAGTTCTTC.

There are many counts of this clonotype. This beta chain is off target for a library built for alpha chains, so its abundance means little. The rearrangement joins TRBV19 to TRBJ1-2, with TRBD1 matching over 7 bases. The CDR3 length is 14 residues. V lost 10 bases and J lost 4; bases outside the gene matches: 12. Germline lookup yields CDR1 LNHDA and CDR2 SQIVND (reference sequence). CDR3 region: CATSRGGAGYGYTF. The CDR3 bases are TGTGCCACCTCAAGAGGGGGCGCTGGCTATGGCTACACCTTC.

Sample share makes this clonotype medium-sized. Within a library made for alpha chains, this beta chain is off target, and its count is uninformative. The J gene is TRBJ1-2, the V gene TRBV15, with D tentatively TRBD1 (6 bases). Deletions cut 1 base from V and 2 bases from J, with 11 bases between. The CDR3 is made up of 15 amino acids. The germline V gene encodes CDR1 LNHNV and CDR2 YYDKDF (reference sequence). CDR3 amino acids: CATSRGQDRNYGYTF. The CDR3 DNA follows: TGTGCCACCAGCAGAGGACAGGACCGGAACTATGGCTACACCTTC.

This clonotype was found many times. A library made for alpha chains picked up this beta chain off target, so its size means little. The V and J genes are TRBV18 and TRBJ1-5, with D possibly being TRBD1 (5 bases). The length of the CDR3 is 15 residues. Germline V gives CDR1 KGHSH, CDR2 LQKENI. V was clipped by 3 bases and J by 0 bases, with 9 bases between them. CDR3 bases: TGTGCCAGCTCACCGGGGACCGTTAGCAATCAGCCCCAGCATTTT. Translating gives CASSPGTVSNQPQHF.

At least ten counts were recorded for this clonotype. Since it is a stray read in a library aimed at alpha chains, this beta chain has a size that is not meaningful. Here the CDR3 DNA reads TGCGCCAGCAGCGAAAACATCCACAATGAGCAGTTCTTC. This translates into CASSENIHNEQFF. The genes are TRBV5-1 and TRBJ2-1; no clear D gene. Germline V gene sequence: CDR1 SGHRS, CDR2 YFSETQ. The V and J ends lost 4 bases and 5 bases respectively, with 10 bases between them. The CDR3 sequence is 13 residues long.

This clonotype ranks as medium-sized (0.01 to 0.1%). This beta chain appears as a stray read in a library generated for alpha chains; its size is not informative. This chain connects TRBV10-3 to TRBJ2-5; D unresolved. CDR1 is ENHRY and CDR2 is SYGVKD in the germline V gene. The ends were cut back, 8 bases at V and 4 bases at J, with 17 bases in the middle. The CDR3 spans 14 residues. The CDR3 DNA follows: TGTGCCATCTCCTCGCACAGTGAGGTAGAGACCCAGTACTTC. Translation: CAISSHSEVETQYF.

In regard to this clonotype: Within a library made for alpha chains, this beta chain is off target, and its count is uninformative. The chain combines TRBV5-1 with TRBJ2-3; 10 bases agree with TRBD2. Germline-derived CDR1 and CDR2 are SGHRS and YFSETQ. The CDR3 loop spans 15 amino acids. J lost 4 bases, V lost 6 bases, and 8 bases had no gene match. CDR3 in DNA: TGCGCCAGCACCGCAGCGGGAGGGCGTGCAGATACGCAGTATTTT. Translating it yields CASTAAGGRADTQYF.

This clonotype was counted many times. This beta chain lies outside the target of a library built for alpha chains; its clone size means little. The chain recombines TRBV6-1 with TRBJ1-3; D remains unclear. This CDR3 comprises 15 residues. The V gene's germline CDR1 is MNHNS and CDR2 SASEGT. Between the trimmed V and J ends, which lost 5 bases and 0 bases, there was a span of 11 bases. Here the CDR3 DNA reads TGTGCCAGCAGTTCCTACCTAGCCTCTGGAAACACCATATATTTT. It is translated as CASSSYLASGNTIYF.

This clonotype was counted many times. This beta chain was picked up by a library intended for alpha chains and is off target, so its count carries little meaning. This sequence joins TRBV28 and TRBJ1-6, with D hard to call. The V gene's germline CDR1 is MDHEN and CDR2 SYDVKM. This CDR3 has 12 residues. With 5 bases removed from V and 9 bases from J, the gap between germline ends came to 8 bases. The CDR3 spells CASSLTTSPLHF. The CDR3 DNA is TGTGCCAGCAGTCTCACAACTTCACCCCTCCACTTT.

At least ten counts were recorded for this clonotype. The library was built for alpha chains, so this beta chain is an off-target read and its size means little. The genes are TRBV20-1 and TRBJ2-1; 11 nucleotides match TRBD2. V shed 3 bases and J 6 bases; nucleotides not matched to a gene: 4. The CDR3 is 14 residues long. In germline, CDR1 is DFQATT, CDR2 SNEGSKA (reference sequence). The CDR3 reads CSASTSGGINEQFF. The CDR3 DNA is TGCAGTGCTAGCACTAGCGGGGGAATCAATGAGCAGTTCTTC.

This clonotype was counted many times. This beta chain is an unintended read in a library built for alpha chains; its size means little. The chain has TRBV7-8 and TRBJ2-3; TRBD2 agrees at 8 bases. Trimming cost V 5 bases and J 5 bases; bases outside gene matches: 12. The CDR3 spans 16 residues. Germline V gene data show CDR1 as SGHVS and CDR2 as FQNEAQ. CDR3 sequence reads: CASSRSIGGAKDTQYF. The CDR3 DNA sequence: TGTGCCAGCAGCCGGTCGATCGGGGGGGCCAAAGATACGCAGTATTTT.

This clonotype occurred many times. A library made for alpha chains picked up this beta chain off target, so its size means little. This chain links TRBV12-3 or TRBV12-4 with TRBJ2-5; tentatively, D is TRBD2 (6 bases). CDR3 length equals 16 residues. The V end lost 6 bases, the J end lost 4 bases, and 21 bases lay between the germline ends. Here the CDR3 reads CASSPGGPGVGETQYF. The CDR3 coding sequence is TGTGCCAGCAGCCCCGGGGGACCGGGAGTGGGAGAGACCCAGTACTTC.